This is a list of T cell receptor beta chains from one sample in a study of blood T cell repertoires in COVID-19. The assay was immunoSEQ multiplex PCR, and TCRdb's table has in-frame clones only and misses some. The table has under 250,000 clones, roughly 90% seen once. Sequencing input: peripheral blood. The receptors derive from a woman aged 40-49 years with acute or convalescent COVID-19. Both conserved end residues are part of each CDR3. The D gene is left open where the match is weak. The listing skips clone size in some rows; elsewhere it reads once, few, many or a size class.

D	V	J	size	DNA	CDR3
.	TRBV6-6	TRBJ2-1	.	TGTGCCAGCCTAGCGTTAGGGACCTCGAAGTACAATGAGCAGTTCTTC	CASLALGTSKYNEQFF
.	TRBV5-1	TRBJ1-1	.	TGCGCCAGCAGCTCGGGAGCTATGAACACTGAAGCTTTCTTT	CASSSGAMNTEAFF
TRBD2	TRBV7-2	TRBJ2-5	.	TGTGCCAGCAGCTTAGCCCAGCGGGGGGGCCAAGAGACCCAGTACTTC	CASSLAQRGGQETQYF
TRBD1	TRBV5-4	TRBJ1-1	.	TGTGCCAGCAGTAGGGAAGGAAGGGGGCGCGGTACTGAAGCTTTCTTT	CASSREGRGRGTEAFF
TRBD1	TRBV7-6	TRBJ1-2	.	TGTGCCAGCAGCTTCGGTACCGATGGACAGGGGTATGGCTACACCTTC	CASSFGTDGQGYGYTF
.	TRBV11-2	TRBJ1-2	once	.	CASSSDQVGAGAF
.	TRBV5-1	TRBJ1-6	.	TGCGCCAGCAGCTTGGTTCCGGGAGGGAAAAATAATTCACCCCTCCACTTT	CASSLVPGGKNNSPLHF
TRBD2	TRBV4-1	TRBJ2-3	.	TGCGCCAGCAGCCCACTAGCGAATGAGGCAGATACGCAGTATTTT	CASSPLANEADTQYF
.	TRBV6-2/TRBV6-3	TRBJ2-1	.	TGTGCCAGCAGTCGCGGGGACAGTTACAATGAGCAGTTCTTC	CASSRGDSYNEQFF
TRBD2	TRBV6-2/TRBV6-3	TRBJ2-1	.	TGTGCCAGCAGTCGACCGGGACTAGTTAACAATGAGCAGTTCTTC	CASSRPGLVNNEQFF
TRBD1	TRBV10-2	TRBJ1-2	.	TGCGCCAGCAGTCCGACAGGGGATGGCTACACCTTC	CASSPTGDGYTF
TRBD2	TRBV15	TRBJ2-5	.	TGTGCCACCAGCAGACCCCCGCGGGGGGTAGGATTGGGCCAAGAGACCCAGTACTTC	CATSRPPRGVGLGQETQYF
TRBD1	TRBV2	TRBJ1-4	.	TGTGCCAGCAGTCGGGACAGACGTAATGAAAAACTGTTTTTT	CASSRDRRNEKLFF
.	TRBV5-1	TRBJ2-2	.	TGCGCCAGCAGCTTGGAACTCCAGGAAAACACCGGGGAGCTGTTTTTT	CASSLELQENTGELFF
TRBD2	TRBV2	TRBJ2-5	.	TGTGCCAGCAGTTTAGCGGGGGGTAGAGAGACCCAGTACTTC	CASSLAGGRETQYF
.	TRBV6-5	TRBJ1-4	.	TGTGCCAGCAGTTACTCGATCGGAACTAATGAAAAACTGTTTTTT	CASSYSIGTNEKLFF
TRBD1	TRBV29-1	TRBJ1-2	once	TGCAGCGTTGACAGGGGGCGCGACTATGGCTACACCTTC	CSVDRGRDYGYTF
.	TRBV3-1/TRBV3-2	TRBJ1-1	.	TGTGCCAGCAGCCAACAAAGAGGCACTGAAGCTTTCTTT	CASSQQRGTEAFF
TRBD1	TRBV11-2	TRBJ1-1	.	TGTGCCAGCAGCACCCCCAGGGGGAAGAACACTGAAGCTTTCTTT	CASSTPRGKNTEAFF
TRBD1	TRBV18	TRBJ1-2	once	TGTGCCAGCTCACCAGACAGGGGGCCCCGAAGCTATGGCTACACCTTC	CASSPDRGPRSYGYTF
TRBD2	TRBV5-1	TRBJ2-2	.	TGCGCCAGCAGCGCCGTCTTTGTCGGCGGGGGGAACACCGGGGAGCTGTTTTTT	CASSAVFVGGGNTGELFF
.	TRBV5-1	TRBJ1-1	few	TGCGCCAGCAGCTCCGTCCTAGAGCGAGGCACTGAAGCTTTCTTT	CASSSVLERGTEAFF